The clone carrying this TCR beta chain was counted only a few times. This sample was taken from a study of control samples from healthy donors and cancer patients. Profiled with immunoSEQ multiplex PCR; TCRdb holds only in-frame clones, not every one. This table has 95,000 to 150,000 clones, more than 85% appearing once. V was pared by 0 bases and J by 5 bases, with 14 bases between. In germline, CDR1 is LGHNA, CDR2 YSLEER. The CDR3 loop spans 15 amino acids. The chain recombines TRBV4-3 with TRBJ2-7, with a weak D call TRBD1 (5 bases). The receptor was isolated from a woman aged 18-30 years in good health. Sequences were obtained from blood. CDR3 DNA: TGCGCCAGCAGCCAAGATCTAAGCCAGGGCGACGAGCAGTACTTC. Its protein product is CASSQDLSQGDEQYF.